This TCR beta chain emerged from a study of cytomegalovirus exposure and HLA in healthy donors (dated by TCRdb to about 2017). About the study as a whole: An earlier analysis of approximately 640 of the donors reported more than 250 Gb of sequence data and more than 90 million unique TCR beta sequences from about 179 million T cells. A later genetic analysis used genome-wide SNP genotypes for about 60% of the 666 donors, treating that subset as a discovery cohort. The study combined high-throughput TCR immunosequencing, statistical association of individual TCRs with disease status, and machine learning to predict cytomegalovirus infection status. Among about 390 genotyped donors of the cohort, an average of 235,054 unique TCR beta nucleotide sequences were sequenced per donor, 15% to 20% of them non-productive. The number of donors typed differed by locus, with roughly 629-640 for A, B, C, DRB1 and DQB1, over 500 for DQA1, over 600 for DPA1, and around 430 for DPB1. About five DR-DQ haplotypes were treated as single units for association and clustering because of strong linkage in the cohort. Donor age, sex, ethnicity and CMV serostatus were collected together with the repertoire data. An earlier analysis of around 580 of the donors used high-throughput TCR beta sequencing to judge whether each TCR beta V gene segment behaved as functional or pseudogenic. The study aimed to test whether signatures of past pathogen exposure could be identified by cataloging public T cell receptors. The genetic ancestry cluster associated with self-reported Caucasian donors included 70% to 85% of the approximately 400 genotyped donors. Along with the roughly 710-subject first cohort, a separate validation cohort of over a hundred different subjects was used. Rather than using new phenotypic data, the later analysis identified candidate immune exposures from TCR beta sequences and from how often those sequences occurred across donors. All discovery cohort repertoires had been generated on a single sequencing platform. Using immunosequencing, the study profiled T cell repertoires from roughly 650 subjects and related those repertoires to cytomegalovirus serostatus. A later analysis re-analyzed previously published TCR beta repertoires from 500 to 700 donors and added high-resolution HLA genotyping to study TCR occurrence patterns. An early release covering around 630 HLA-typed donors comprised about 300 gigabases of sequencing data and tens of millions of unique TCR sequences. HLA typing included class I and class II loci at four-digit resolution.

The library was prepared using the immunoSEQ multiplex PCR assay. For the multiplex PCR, a mixture combining 60 forward primers for TCR Vbeta segments and 13 reverse primers for TCR Jbeta segments was used. Amplification of the CDR3 region of rearranged TCR beta genes was performed with a multiplex PCR assay on genomic DNA. On the Illumina HiSeq System, the amplified TCR beta libraries were sequenced as 87-base-pair reads. Under the source paper's analysis protocol: A later analysis tallied tens of millions of unique TCR beta chains across the 650 to 750 repertoires, and 10 million to 11 million of those chains were shared by two or more donors. Raw reads were error-corrected and collapsed into unique sequences with a nearest-neighbor algorithm that merged closely related sequences to remove PCR and sequencing errors. V, D and J gene segments were assigned by aligning CDR3 sequences to IMGT reference sequences. For a sequence to be retained, at least a six-nucleotide match to both a V gene segment and a J gene segment was required. Rearrangements were called productive when the CDR3 lacked stop codons and stayed in frame with V and J; all others were non-productive. Following IMGT convention, CDR3 was defined as the stretch from the second conserved V-encoded cysteine to the conserved J-encoded phenylalanine. In an earlier analysis of approximately 590 of the donors, sequences lacking an unambiguous match to a single V gene segment were excluded. In an earlier analysis of several hundred of the donors, V segments were called functional above 56.7% productive rearrangements and were called segregating when the between-donor standard deviation exceeded 5%. A statistical classification framework was developed to diagnose cytomegalovirus status using the catalog of TCR beta chain sequences. V and J gene assignment, in a later analysis, came from comparing TCR nucleotide sequences with IMGT/GENE-DB human TR gene sequences. Using the TCRdist pipeline, a later analysis assigned CDR3 sequences along with most-parsimonious VDJ recombination scenarios. A later analysis defined each TCR beta chain by its CDR3 amino acid sequence plus V-gene family, and excluded reads lacking a unique V-gene family. As a way to deal with suspected cross-contamination and a sequencing artifact, a later analysis dropped roughly 600 nucleotide sequences that were highly shared and had low generation probability. In a later analysis, a clonal expansion index for each public chain was calculated from normalized within-repertoire ranks of inferred template counts. Generation probabilities in a later analysis came from a VDJ recombination model fitted to out-of-frame rearrangements, and those results were checked against IGoR. Hypergeometric tests were used in a later analysis to score TCR-TCR, TCR-HLA and TCR-CMV co-occurrence, with a repertoire-size bias correction applied to the TCR pairs. False discovery rates were estimated in a later analysis by permuting HLA or CMV assignments 20 times. A later analysis grouped co-occurring TCRs with DBSCAN, adding TCRdist sequence similarity when clustering within HLA-allele-positive subsets. Repertoires with fewer than 30,000 or more than 120,000 public chains, plus five repertoires with anomalous nucleotide sharing, were excluded from co-occurrence clustering. Entries here come from immuneACCESS through TCRdb and include only in-frame sequences with V and J called. Some clones fail to appear in such tables; in the studies checked, an unresolved V gene covers under half of the shortfall, and the cause of the remainder is unknown. The V and J calls and clone size come from that table; D and trimming were worked out from the DNA. This sample gives fewer than 200,000 clones in total; 65% to 80% of them show up just once. Under 0.9% of the sample lies in the top ten.

What the research found in general, with its limitations: In this cohort, only TCR beta chains were sequenced, and detectable features were limited by the absence of alpha or paired-chain data. A later analysis found that most CMV-associated TCR beta chains appeared HLA-restricted, with HLA associations seemingly driven largely by CMV exposure. In vitro tests confirmed that a few of the cytomegalovirus-associated TCR beta chains recognize cytomegalovirus antigens. A later genetic analysis reported fewer N-insertions in productive TCRs among donors in an Asian-associated ancestry cluster than the roughly 700-donor mean. A later genetic analysis associated a missense DCLRE1C variant with V-gene and J-gene trimming of TCR beta chains, and an independent cohort replicated the association. According to a later analysis, TCR association rates differed among HLA loci, with DRB1 alleles showing the most associated TCRs and HLA-C alleles showing the fewest. In a later analysis, HLA-associated TCR beta chains showed more clonal expansion and lower generation probabilities than non-associated chains that were equally common. Most TCR sequences were seen in very few donors, while some public TCRs were found in many individuals. It was suggested by the authors that the approach could potentially be generalized to other disease states and immunological phenotypes. An earlier analysis of approximately 600 of the donors showed that most TCR beta V segments appeared in productive rearrangements either about 87% or about 30% of the time, which broadly matched IMGT annotations. Because HLA typing was missing for some donors at each locus, association tests included only the typed subset. Immune exposure information for the cohort was limited to CMV serostatus. Because counts were too low, 15 to 20 rarely observed V segments, including chromosome 9 orphons, were excluded from the earlier analysis of 587 of the donors. When HLA alleles, especially DR and DQ, strongly co-occurred, attributing TCR associations to individual alleles was difficult. A later analysis associated about 16,000 TCR beta sequences with specific HLA alleles at a false discovery rate of 0.05. In both the original and validation cohorts, the classifier was reported to diagnose cytomegalovirus status with high specificity and sensitivity. Correlated functional status among segregating V segments might reflect linkage disequilibrium, but an unknown experimental factor could not be ruled out. The presence/absence analyses assumed that sequencing depth was roughly uniform across donors, and that assumption may not be true. The study gave a list of under 200 TCR beta chains associated with cytomegalovirus. The sequencing pipeline was judged likely to have produced a cluster of highly shared sequence variants as a technical artifact. According to a later analysis, parvovirus B19, influenza, CMV and Epstein-Barr virus appeared linked to several top co-occurrence clusters. Because the 87-base-pair reads could not distinguish some IMGT-functional V segments, including TRBV6-2 and TRBV6-3, those segments were excluded. A further reported finding was that TCR beta sequences accurately predicted the HLA-A and HLA-B alleles for most subjects in the first cohort.

With respect to this clone: The antigen it recognizes is unknown. Base qualities were left out, and no much larger clone turns up one base away.

The cohort comprised around 690 healthy bone marrow donors. All cohort members were sampled while nominally healthy, although unrecorded immune exposures were likely present. The donor tested CMV seronegative, placing the donor among the 350 or so seronegative members of the cohort. Every donor gave a peripheral blood sample, and the peripheral blood mononuclear cells from that sample were used for TCR beta sequencing. Genomic DNA was extracted from the blood cell samples with the Qiagen DNeasy Blood Extraction Kit. The germline V end is reduced by 4 bases and the J end by 4 bases; junction bases left unmatched: 4. From cysteine to phenylalanine, the CDR3 is 15 amino acids long. CDR3 DNA is the only sequence kept; it has 45 bases, read in frame from the first base. Via the germline V gene, CDR1 is WSHSY and CDR2 SAAADI.

The V gene is TRBV10-2 and the J gene is TRBJ1-2; 12 bases in between match TRBD1. The clonotype comes from a woman in her thirties or forties in good health and CMV-seronegative. What was sequenced was PBMCs. CDR3 region: CASSVGQGATYGYTF. The nucleotides are TGCGCCAGCAGTGTGGGACAGGGGGCGACCTATGGCTACACCTTC.